This is a list of T cell receptor beta chains from one sample in a study of esophageal squamous cell carcinoma under preoperative chemotherapy. TCRdb re-called the PCR reads through MiXCR, storing one row per CDR3 protein. The repertoire has tens of thousands of distinct CDR3 sequences, around 50% of them found once; the top ten carry around 23%. This material was acquired from a patient given preoperative chemotherapy. The receptors shown here come from a human donor with esophageal squamous cell carcinoma. The donor label of this sample is uncertain. Each CDR3 is given with its conserved first and last residue. The D gene is left open where the match is weak. Expanded clones get a size class; other rows say once, few or many, or leave the size out.

v_gene	abundance	j_gene	d_gene	CDR3aa	CDR3nt
TRBV15	NA	TRBJ2-2	TRBD1	CATSRGPQGAHTGELFF	TGTGCCACCAGCAGAGGACCACAGGGGGCGCACACCGGGGAGCTGTTTTTT
TRBV7-6	NA	TRBJ2-2	TRBD2	CASSLRPSGGLNTGALYF	TGTGCCAGCAGCTTACGGCCTAGCGGGGGGCTGAACACCGGGGCGCTGTATTTT
TRBV11-2	many	TRBJ1-6	NA	CASSFPGAGPNSPLHF	TGTGCCAGCAGCTTCCCCGGCGCAGGGCCCAATTCACCCCTCCACTTT
TRBV7-9	many	TRBJ2-5	NA	CASSLRQGETQYF	TGTGCCAGCAGCTTGAGGCAGGGTGAGACCCAGTACTTC
TRBV7-3	many	TRBJ1-4	NA	CASTFQTGKNEKLFF	TGTGCCAGCACCTTCCAGACAGGAAAGAATGAAAAACTGTTTTTT
TRBV7-6	medium-sized	TRBJ2-5	TRBD1	CASSSSGQGAGETQYF	TGTGCCAGCAGCTCCTCAGGACAGGGGGCAGGGGAGACCCAGTACTTC
TRBV6-1	many	TRBJ2-7	NA	CASSEGGGGQLYEQYF	TGTGCCAGCAGTGAAGGGGGAGGGGGGCAATTATACGAGCAGTACTTC
TRBV11-2	many	TRBJ2-2	NA	CASSLLVVAGELFF	TGTGCCAGCAGTTTATTAGTAGTTGCCGGGGAGCTGTTTTTT
TRBV11-2	many	TRBJ2-1	NA	CASSLARNEQFF	TGTGCCAGCAGCTTAGCGAGGAATGAGCAGTTCTTC
TRBV6-2/TRBV6-3	NA	TRBJ2-1	TRBD2	CASSSWGRAFISNEQFF	TGTGCCAGCAGTTCTTGGGGGAGGGCTTTTATTTCTAATGAGCAGTTCTTC
TRBV7-7	NA	TRBJ2-5	NA	CASSSQQGDSQETQYF	TGTGCCAGCAGCTCACAACAGGGAGACTCCCAAGAGACCCAGTACTTC
TRBV12-3/TRBV12-4	NA	TRBJ2-7	TRBD2	CASTLSGIYEQYF	TGTGCCAGCACCCTTAGCGGGATCTACGAGCAGTACTTC
TRBV7-5	NA	TRBJ2-5	NA	CISVPEVTQGREETQYF	NA